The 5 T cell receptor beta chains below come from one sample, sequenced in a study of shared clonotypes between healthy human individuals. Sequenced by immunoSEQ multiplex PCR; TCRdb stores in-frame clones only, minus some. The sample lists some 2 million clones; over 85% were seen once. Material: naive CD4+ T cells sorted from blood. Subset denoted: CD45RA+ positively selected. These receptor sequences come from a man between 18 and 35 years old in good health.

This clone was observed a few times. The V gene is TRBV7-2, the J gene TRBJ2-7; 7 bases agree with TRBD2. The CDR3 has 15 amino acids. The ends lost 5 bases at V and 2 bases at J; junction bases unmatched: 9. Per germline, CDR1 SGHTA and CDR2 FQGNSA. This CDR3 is CASSPWRGRTYEQYF. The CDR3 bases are TGTGCCAGCAGCCCTTGGCGGGGGAGGACCTACGAGCAGTACTTC.

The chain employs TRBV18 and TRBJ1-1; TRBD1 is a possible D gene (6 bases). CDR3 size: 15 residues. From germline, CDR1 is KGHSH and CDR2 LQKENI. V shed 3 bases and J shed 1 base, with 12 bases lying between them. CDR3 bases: TGTGCCAGCTCACCGGGACAAGGTCGGAACACTGAAGCTTTCTTT. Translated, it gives CASSPGQGRNTEAFF.

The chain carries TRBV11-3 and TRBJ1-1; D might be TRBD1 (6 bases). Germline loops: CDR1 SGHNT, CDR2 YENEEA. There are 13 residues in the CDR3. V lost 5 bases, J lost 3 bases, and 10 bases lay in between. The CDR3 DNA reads TGTGCCAGCAGCACCACAGGGTACACTGAAGCTTTCTTT. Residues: CASSTTGYTEAFF.

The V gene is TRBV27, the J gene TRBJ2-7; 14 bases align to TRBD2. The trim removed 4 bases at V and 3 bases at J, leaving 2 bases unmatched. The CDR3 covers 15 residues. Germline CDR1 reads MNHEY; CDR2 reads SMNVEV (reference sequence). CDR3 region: CASSWGLAGVYEQYF. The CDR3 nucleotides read TGTGCCAGCAGTTGGGGACTAGCGGGAGTCTACGAGCAGTACTTC.

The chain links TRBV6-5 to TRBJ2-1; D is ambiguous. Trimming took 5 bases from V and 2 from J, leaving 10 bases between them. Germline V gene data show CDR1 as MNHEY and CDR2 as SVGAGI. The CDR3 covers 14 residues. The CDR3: CASSPLRAYNEQFF. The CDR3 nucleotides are TGTGCCAGCAGTCCCCTAAGGGCCTACAATGAGCAGTTCTTC.